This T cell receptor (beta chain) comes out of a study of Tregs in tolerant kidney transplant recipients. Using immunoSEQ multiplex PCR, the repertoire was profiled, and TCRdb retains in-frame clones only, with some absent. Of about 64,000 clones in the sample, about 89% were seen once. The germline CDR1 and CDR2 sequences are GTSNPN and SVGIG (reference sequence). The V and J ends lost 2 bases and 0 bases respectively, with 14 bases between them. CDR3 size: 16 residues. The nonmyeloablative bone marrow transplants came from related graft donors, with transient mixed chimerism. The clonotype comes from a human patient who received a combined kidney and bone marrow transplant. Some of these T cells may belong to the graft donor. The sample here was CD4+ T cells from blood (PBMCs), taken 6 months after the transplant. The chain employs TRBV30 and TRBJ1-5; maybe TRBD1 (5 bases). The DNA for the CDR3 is TGTGCCTGGAGTAGGGGAGGGTCGACTAGCAATCAGCCCCAGCATTTT. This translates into CAWSRGGSTSNQPQHF.